Presented here are 3 T cell receptor beta chains from one specimen sequenced in a study of shared clonotypes between healthy human individuals. It was CD45RO-negative cells, positively selected for CCR7, that made up naive CD8 cells, with terminally differentiated effector memory CD45RA+ cells excluded. TCRdb's table, derived via immunoSEQ multiplex PCR, lists solely in-frame clones and lacks some. The data contain under 700,000 clones, 95% of them singletons. The sequenced sample consisted of naive CD8+ T cells sorted from blood. The receptors stem from a woman in her twenties or thirties in good health.

The chain links TRBV6-7 to TRBJ2-3, with TRBD2 identical over 8 bases. TRBV6-7 is flagged as an ORF with uncertain function. The CDR3 has 16 amino acids. The ends lost 7 bases at V and 2 bases at J; junction bases unmatched: 11. In nucleotides, the CDR3 is TGTGCCAGCACCCGGTGGGGACTAGTTAACACAGATACGCAGTATTTT. Residues: CASTRWGLVNTDTQYF.

This chain uses TRBV28 with TRBJ2-7; 8 nucleotides line up with TRBD1. V lost 4 bases to trimming and J lost 3 bases; unmatched junction nucleotides: 11. This CDR3 region has 16 residues. Germline loops: CDR1 MDHEN, CDR2 SYDVKM. CDR3 DNA: TGTGCCAGCAGTTCGTTCCCGCAGGGGGCCATCTACGAGCAGTACTTC. Protein: CASSSFPQGAIYEQYF.

V is TRBV28 and J is TRBJ1-2; 7 bases fit TRBD1. This CDR3 region has 15 residues. After removal of 2 bases from V and 4 bases from J, the junction contained 7 bases not matched to a gene. Germline loops: CDR1 MDHEN, CDR2 SYDVKM. The CDR3, as DNA: TGTGCCAGCAGTTTAGCGGGACAGCGAACCTATGGCTACACCTTC. It codes for CASSLAGQRTYGYTF.